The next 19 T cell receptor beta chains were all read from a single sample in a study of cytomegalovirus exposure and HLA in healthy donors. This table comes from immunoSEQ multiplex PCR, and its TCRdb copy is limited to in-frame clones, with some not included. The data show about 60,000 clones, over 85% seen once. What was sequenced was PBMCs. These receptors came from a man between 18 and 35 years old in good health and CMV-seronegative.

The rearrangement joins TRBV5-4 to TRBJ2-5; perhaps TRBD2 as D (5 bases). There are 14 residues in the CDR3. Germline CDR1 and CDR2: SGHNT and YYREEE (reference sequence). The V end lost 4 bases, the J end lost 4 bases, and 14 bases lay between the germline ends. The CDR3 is CASSPGEAPETQYF. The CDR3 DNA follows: TGTGCCAGCAGCCCCGGGGAAGCCCCAGAGACCCAGTACTTC.

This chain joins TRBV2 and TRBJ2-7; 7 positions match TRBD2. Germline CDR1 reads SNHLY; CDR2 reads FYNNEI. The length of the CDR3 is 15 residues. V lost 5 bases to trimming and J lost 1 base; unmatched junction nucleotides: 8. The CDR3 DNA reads TGTGCCAGCAGTCAAACGACTAGCCGATCCTACGAGCAGTACTTC. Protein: CASSQTTSRSYEQYF.

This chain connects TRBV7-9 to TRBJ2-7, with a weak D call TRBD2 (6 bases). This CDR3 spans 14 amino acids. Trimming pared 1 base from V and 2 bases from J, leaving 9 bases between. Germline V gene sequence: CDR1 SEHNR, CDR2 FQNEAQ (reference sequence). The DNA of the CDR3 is TGTGCCAGCAGCTTAGGTGGCGGGACCTACGAGCAGTACTTC. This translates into CASSLGGGTYEQYF.

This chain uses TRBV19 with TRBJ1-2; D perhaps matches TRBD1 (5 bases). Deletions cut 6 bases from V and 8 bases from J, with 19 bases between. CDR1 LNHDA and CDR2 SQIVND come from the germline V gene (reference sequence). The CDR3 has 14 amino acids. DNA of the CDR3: TGTGCCAGTAGCGGGACCGGATCAGGGAGGGGCTACACCTTC. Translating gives CASSGTGSGRGYTF.

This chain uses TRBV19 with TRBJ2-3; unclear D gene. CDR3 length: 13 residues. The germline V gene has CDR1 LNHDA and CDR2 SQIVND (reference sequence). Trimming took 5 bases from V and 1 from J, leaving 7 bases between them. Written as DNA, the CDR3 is TGTGCCAGTAGTTTGCTAGGCACAGATACGCAGTATTTT. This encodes CASSLLGTDTQYF.

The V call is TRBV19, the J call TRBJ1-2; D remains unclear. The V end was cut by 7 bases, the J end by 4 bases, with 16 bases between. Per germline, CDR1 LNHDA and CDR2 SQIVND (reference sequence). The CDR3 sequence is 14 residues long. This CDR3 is CASTKTDEFYGYTF. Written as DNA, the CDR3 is TGTGCCAGTACCAAAACAGATGAGTTCTATGGCTACACCTTC.

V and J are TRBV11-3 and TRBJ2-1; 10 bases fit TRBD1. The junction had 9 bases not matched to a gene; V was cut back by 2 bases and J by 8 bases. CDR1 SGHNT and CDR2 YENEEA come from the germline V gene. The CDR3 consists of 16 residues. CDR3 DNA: TGTGCCAGCAGCTTAAACCGGGACAGGGGAGAGGATGAGCAGTTCTTC. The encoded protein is CASSLNRDRGEDEQFF.

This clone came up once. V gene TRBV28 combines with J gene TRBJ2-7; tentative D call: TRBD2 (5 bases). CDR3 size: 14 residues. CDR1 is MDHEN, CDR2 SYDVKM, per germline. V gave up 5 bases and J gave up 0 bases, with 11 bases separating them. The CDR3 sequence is CASSGGPSSYEQYF. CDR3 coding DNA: TGTGCCAGCAGTGGCGGGCCCAGCTCCTACGAGCAGTACTTC.

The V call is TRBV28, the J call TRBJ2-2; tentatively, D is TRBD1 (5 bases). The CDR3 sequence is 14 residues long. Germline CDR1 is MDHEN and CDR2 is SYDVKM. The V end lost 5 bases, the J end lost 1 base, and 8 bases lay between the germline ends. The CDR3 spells CASSPGQNTGELFF. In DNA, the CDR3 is TGTGCCAGCAGTCCAGGACAGAACACCGGGGAGCTGTTTTTT.

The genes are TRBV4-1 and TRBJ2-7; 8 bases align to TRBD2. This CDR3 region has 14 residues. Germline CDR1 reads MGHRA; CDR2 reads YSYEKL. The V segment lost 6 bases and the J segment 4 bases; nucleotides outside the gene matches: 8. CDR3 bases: TGCGCCAGCAGTTTAGCGGGAAAGTCTTACGAGCAGTACTTC. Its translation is CASSLAGKSYEQYF.

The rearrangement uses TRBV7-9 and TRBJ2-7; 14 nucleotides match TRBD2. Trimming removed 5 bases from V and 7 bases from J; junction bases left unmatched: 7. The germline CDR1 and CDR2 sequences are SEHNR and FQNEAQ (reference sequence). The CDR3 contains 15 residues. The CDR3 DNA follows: TGTGCCAGCAGCCTCGGGACTAGCGGGAGCCGGGAGCAGTACTTC. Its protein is CASSLGTSGSREQYF.

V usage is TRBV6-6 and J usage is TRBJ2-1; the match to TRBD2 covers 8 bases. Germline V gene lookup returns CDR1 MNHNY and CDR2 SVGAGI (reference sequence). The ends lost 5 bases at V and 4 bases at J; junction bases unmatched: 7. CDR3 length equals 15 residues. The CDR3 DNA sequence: TGTGCCAGCAGTCAACTAGCGGACCCTTACAATGAGCAGTTCTTC. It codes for CASSQLADPYNEQFF.

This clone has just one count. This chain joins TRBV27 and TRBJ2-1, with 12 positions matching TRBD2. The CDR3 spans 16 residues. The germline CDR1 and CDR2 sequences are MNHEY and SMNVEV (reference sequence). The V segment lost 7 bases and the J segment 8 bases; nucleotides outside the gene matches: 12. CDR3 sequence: CASTKQTSGSWDEQFF. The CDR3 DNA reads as TGTGCCAGCACCAAGCAGACTAGCGGGAGTTGGGATGAGCAGTTCTTC.

The CDR3 here is CASSTRQVGDRSGNTIYF. The CDR3 bases are TGTGCCAGCAGTACCAGACAGGTGGGGGATAGGTCTGGAAACACCATATATTTT. The rearrangement joins TRBV6-4 to TRBJ1-3; TRBD1 is a possible D gene (6 bases). The ends were cut back, 5 bases at V and 1 base at J, with 21 bases in the middle. The CDR3 has 18 amino acids. Looked up from germline, CDR1 is MRHNA and CDR2 is SNTAGT.

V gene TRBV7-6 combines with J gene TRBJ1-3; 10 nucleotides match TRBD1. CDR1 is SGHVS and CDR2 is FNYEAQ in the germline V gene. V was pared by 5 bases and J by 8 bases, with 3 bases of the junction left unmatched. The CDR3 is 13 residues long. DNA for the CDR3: TGTGCCAGCAGCCGGGGGACAGGGGACACCATATATTTT. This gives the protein CASSRGTGDTIYF.

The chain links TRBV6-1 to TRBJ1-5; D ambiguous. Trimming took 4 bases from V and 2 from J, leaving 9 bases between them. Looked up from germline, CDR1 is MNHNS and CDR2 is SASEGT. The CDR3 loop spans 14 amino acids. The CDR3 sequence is CASSAREGNQPQHF. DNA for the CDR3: TGTGCCAGCAGTGCCCGGGAGGGCAATCAGCCCCAGCATTTT.

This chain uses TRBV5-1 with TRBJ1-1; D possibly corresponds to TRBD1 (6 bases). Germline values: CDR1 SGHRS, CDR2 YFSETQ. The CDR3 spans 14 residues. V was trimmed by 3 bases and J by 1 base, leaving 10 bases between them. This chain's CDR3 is CASSSQGSNTEAFF. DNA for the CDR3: TGCGCCAGCAGCTCACAGGGTTCGAACACTGAAGCTTTCTTT. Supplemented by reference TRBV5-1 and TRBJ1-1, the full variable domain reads KAGVTQTPRYLIKTRGQQVTLSCSPISGHRSVSWYQQTPGQGLQFLFEYFSETQRNKGNFPGRFSGRQFSNSRSEMNVSTLELGDSALYLCASSSQGSNTEAFFGQGTRLTVV.

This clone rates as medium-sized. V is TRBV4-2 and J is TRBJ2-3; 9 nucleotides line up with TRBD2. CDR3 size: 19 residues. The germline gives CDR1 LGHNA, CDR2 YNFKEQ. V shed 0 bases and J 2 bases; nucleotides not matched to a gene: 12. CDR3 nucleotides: TGTGCCAGCAGCCAAGAGCGGGTTAGCGGGAGTGGGAACACAGATACGCAGTATTTT. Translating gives CASSQERVSGSGNTDTQYF.

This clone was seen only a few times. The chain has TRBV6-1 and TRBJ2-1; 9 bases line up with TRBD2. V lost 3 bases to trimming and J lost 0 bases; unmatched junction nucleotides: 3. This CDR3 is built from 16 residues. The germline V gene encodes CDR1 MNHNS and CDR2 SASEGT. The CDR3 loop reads CASSDRLADSYNEQFF. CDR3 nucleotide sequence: TGTGCCAGCAGTGATAGACTAGCGGACTCCTACAATGAGCAGTTCTTC.